This is a list of T cell receptor beta chains from one sample in a study of blood T cell repertoires in COVID-19. Measured with immunoSEQ multiplex PCR; TCRdb has only the in-frame clones, and not every one. The sample includes around 300,000 clones, approximately 88% of them seen just once. Material for sequencing was peripheral blood. These receptor sequences come from a man over 45 with acute or convalescent COVID-19. Both conserved end residues are part of each CDR3. A D gene is named only where the DNA matches it firmly. For some rows the clone size is stated as once, few or many, or as a class when expanded; others skip it.

v_gene: TRBV7-9; j_gene: TRBJ2-7; d_gene: NA; abundance: NA; CDR3aa: CASSFTSTYEQYF; CDR3nt: TGTGCCAGCAGCTTTACCTCTACCTACGAGCAGTACTTC
v_gene: TRBV12-3/TRBV12-4; j_gene: TRBJ1-3; d_gene: NA; abundance: NA; CDR3aa: CASRLRSGNTIYF; CDR3nt: TGTGCCAGCAGGTTACGCTCTGGAAACACCATATATTTT
v_gene: TRBV7-9; j_gene: TRBJ2-2; d_gene: NA; abundance: NA; CDR3aa: CASSQGGTVFNTGELFF; CDR3nt: TGTGCCAGCAGCCAAGGAGGTACAGTTTTCAACACCGGGGAGCTGTTTTTT
v_gene: TRBV6-6; j_gene: TRBJ2-5; d_gene: TRBD2; abundance: once; CDR3aa: CAGGTSSETQYF; CDR3nt: TGTGCCGGAGGGACTAGCTCAGAGACCCAGTACTTC
v_gene: TRBV9; j_gene: TRBJ1-1; d_gene: NA; abundance: NA; CDR3aa: CASSPLSGEAFF; CDR3nt: TGTGCCAGCAGCCCCCTTTCCGGTGAAGCTTTCTTT
v_gene: TRBV6-5; j_gene: TRBJ1-1; d_gene: TRBD1; abundance: few; CDR3aa: CASRRQGSTEAFF; CDR3nt: TGTGCCAGCAGAAGACAGGGTTCCACTGAAGCTTTCTTT
v_gene: TRBV9; j_gene: TRBJ2-6; d_gene: NA; abundance: few; CDR3aa: CASSVAPAGDSGANVLTF; CDR3nt: TGTGCCAGCAGCGTAGCTCCGGCAGGCGATTCTGGGGCCAACGTCCTGACTTTC
v_gene: TRBV2; j_gene: TRBJ2-6; d_gene: NA; abundance: NA; CDR3aa: CASSEGATGANVLTF; CDR3nt: TGTGCCAGCAGTGAGGGGGCCACTGGGGCCAACGTCCTGACTTTC
v_gene: TRBV4-1; j_gene: TRBJ2-3; d_gene: TRBD1; abundance: NA; CDR3aa: CASSQLTGGSSTDTQYF; CDR3nt: TGCGCCAGCAGCCAATTGACAGGGGGCTCTAGCACAGATACGCAGTATTTT
v_gene: TRBV28; j_gene: TRBJ1-2; d_gene: NA; abundance: NA; CDR3aa: CASSLWPKRAIYGYTF; CDR3nt: TGTGCCAGCAGTTTATGGCCTAAGAGGGCCATCTATGGCTACACCTTC
v_gene: TRBV7-2; j_gene: TRBJ2-7; d_gene: TRBD1; abundance: NA; CDR3aa: CASSPLAGTGTSYEQYF; CDR3nt: TGTGCCAGCAGCCCTCTAGCCGGGACAGGGACCTCCTACGAGCAGTACTTC
v_gene: TRBV10-3; j_gene: TRBJ1-5; d_gene: TRBD1; abundance: NA; CDR3aa: CAIRQDRDQPQHF; CDR3nt: TGTGCCATCAGACAAGACAGGGATCAGCCCCAGCATTTT